What follows are 32 T cell receptor beta chains derived from one specimen sequenced in a study of blood T cell repertoires in COVID-19. The protocol was immunoSEQ multiplex PCR, while the TCRdb copy is restricted to in-frame clones and leaves out a portion. The table lists around 250,000 clones, more than 85% of them singletons, with less than 3.5% in the top ten. Sequencing used PBMCs or T cells enriched from blood (not recorded which). Receptors were obtained from a man in his forties or fifties who had been exposed to COVID-19.

This chain connects TRBV24-1 to TRBJ2-3; 13 bases align to TRBD2. Per the germline V gene, CDR1 is KGHDR and CDR2 is SFDVKD. CDR3 length equals 19 residues. The V gene end was trimmed by 4 bases and the J gene end by 4 bases; junction bases not matched to a gene: 13. CDR3 in DNA: TGTGCCACCAGTGAAACAGGACTAGCGGGAGAATGGCAAGCAGATACGCAGTATTTT. Amino acids: CATSETGLAGEWQADTQYF.

This rearrangement joins TRBV15 to TRBJ2-1; D is perhaps TRBD1 (5 bases). CDR1 and CDR2 (germline): LNHNV, YYDKDF (reference sequence). Trimming stripped 0 bases from V and 6 bases from J, with 15 bases between. The CDR3 is 16 residues long. CDR3: CATSRDRGRAVNEQFF. CDR3 DNA sequence: TGTGCCACCAGCAGAGATAGGGGCAGGGCGGTCAATGAGCAGTTCTTC.

The V and J genes are TRBV6-5 and TRBJ1-1, with D possibly TRBD1 on 5 matching bases. The CDR3 spans 13 residues. Germline values: CDR1 MNHEY, CDR2 SVGAGI. Deletions cut 7 bases from V and 4 bases from J, with 13 bases between. In DNA, the CDR3 is TGTGCCAGCACTTCCGGGGGGGTCACTGAAGCTTTCTTT. Translation: CASTSGGVTEAFF.

The rearrangement uses TRBV28 and TRBJ1-4; D may be TRBD1 (5 bases). The CDR3 has 15 amino acids. Germline-derived CDR1 and CDR2 are MDHEN and SYDVKM. Trimming pared 5 bases from V and 3 bases from J, leaving 13 bases between. This chain's CDR3 is CASSAREVPNEKLFF. The DNA of the CDR3 is TGTGCCAGCAGTGCCAGGGAAGTGCCTAATGAAAAACTGTTTTTT.

This chain joins TRBV30 and TRBJ2-3, with TRBD1 matching 7 bases. The CDR3 loop spans 15 amino acids. The germline CDR1 and CDR2 sequences are GTSNPN and SVGIG (reference sequence). Germline trimming cut 3 bases from V and 5 bases from J; bases unmatched to any gene: 11. In nucleotides, the CDR3 is TGTGCCTGGAGCAGGGACAGTTGGGAACGAGATACGCAGTATTTT. This translates into CAWSRDSWERDTQYF.

The V and J genes are TRBV11-3 and TRBJ1-5; 8 bases are a match to TRBD1. The CDR3 contains 17 residues. Trimming took 6 bases from V and 2 from J; bases not matched to a gene: 12. The germline CDR1 and CDR2 sequences are SGHNT and YENEEA. The CDR3 here is CASRPILDREGNQPQHF. CDR3 nucleotides: TGTGCCAGCAGACCAATATTGGACAGGGAAGGCAATCAGCCCCAGCATTTT. Combining the CDR3 with reference TRBV11-3 and TRBJ1-5 gives the whole variable domain EAGVVQSPRYKIIEKKQPVAFWCNPISGHNTLYWYLQNLGQGPELLIRYENEEAVDDSQLPKDRFSAERLKGVDSTLKIQPAELGDSAVYLCASRPILDREGNQPQHFGDGTRLSIL.

CDR3 region: CASSSRGPSFSGNTIYF. The CDR3 DNA reads as TGTGCCAGCAGTTCCCGCGGTCCATCTTTCTCTGGAAACACCATATATTTT. The V and J genes are TRBV27 and TRBJ1-3; D gene uncertain. V was trimmed by 4 bases and J by 0 bases, leaving 16 bases between them. Germline V gene data show CDR1 as MNHEY and CDR2 as SMNVEV (reference sequence). The CDR3 has 17 residues.

This clone was counted only a few times. One end of the junction fails to match germline, which may point to a read error. This rearrangement joins TRBV30 to TRBJ2-5; D gene ambiguous. The CDR3 has 15 residues. CDR1 and CDR2 (germline): GTSNPN, SVGIG (reference sequence). DNA of the CDR3: TGTGCCTGGAGTGTTCCCTATCTAGATCAAGGGACCCAGTACTTC. This encodes CAWSVPYLDQGTQYF.

This clone appeared a single time. The V call is TRBV19, the J call TRBJ1-5; D is unresolved. This CDR3 is built from 13 residues. V gave up 2 bases and J gave up 3 bases, with 5 bases separating them. Germline V gene sequence: CDR1 LNHDA, CDR2 SQIVND (reference sequence). This CDR3 reads CASSIHYNQPQHF. In DNA, the CDR3 is TGTGCCAGTAGTATACACTACAATCAGCCCCAGCATTTT.

Only one count was recorded for this clone. The chain recombines TRBV3-1 (or the pseudogene TRBV3-2) with TRBJ2-7; D possibly corresponds to TRBD1 (5 bases). Between the trimmed V and J ends, which lost 0 bases and 10 bases, there was a span of 10 bases. The CDR3 runs 12 residues. The germline CDR1 and CDR2 sequences are LGHDT and YNNKEL (reference sequence). CDR3 loop: CASSQDQGSQYF. The CDR3 region has the DNA TGTGCCAGCAGCCAAGATCAGGGATCCCAGTACTTC.

The J gene is TRBJ2-1, the V gene TRBV5-1; 10 bases are shared with TRBD2. V was pared by 4 bases and J by 5 bases, with 9 bases of the junction left unmatched. The germline V gene has CDR1 SGHRS and CDR2 YFSETQ. The length of the CDR3 is 16 residues. The CDR3 nucleotides read TGCGCCAGCAGCAACGCCGGGACTAGCGCTAACAATGAGCAGTTCTTC. Its translation: CASSNAGTSANNEQFF.

The chain links TRBV14 to TRBJ2-2, with D hard to call. The V gene lost 2 bases and the J gene lost 0 bases, with 4 bases spanning the gap. The CDR3 loop spans 14 amino acids. Per germline, CDR1 SGHDN and CDR2 FVKESK. In nucleotides, the CDR3 is TGTGCCAGCAGCCAATTTACGAACACCGGGGAGCTGTTTTTT. It yields the protein CASSQFTNTGELFF.

V gene TRBV6-5 combines with J gene TRBJ1-1; TRBD1 is a possible D gene (6 bases). V was shortened by 0 bases and J by 11 bases, with 10 bases between the two germline ends. The CDR3 totals 12 residues. CDR1 is MNHEY, CDR2 SVGAGI, per germline. In nucleotides, the CDR3 is TGTGCCAGCAGTTACTCACAGGGTAGGGCTTTCTTT. This sequence encodes CASSYSQGRAFF.

The chain carries TRBV11-3 and TRBJ1-2, with 7 bases fitting TRBD1. J lost 2 bases, V lost 5 bases, and 5 bases had no gene match. CDR3 length: 14 amino acids. The germline V gene encodes CDR1 SGHNT and CDR2 YENEEA. The CDR3: CASSEPGQNYGYTF. The DNA of the CDR3 is TGTGCCAGCAGCGAACCGGGACAGAACTATGGCTACACCTTC. Using reference TRBV11-3 and TRBJ1-2 for the parts outside the CDR3, the full variable domain is EAGVVQSPRYKIIEKKQPVAFWCNPISGHNTLYWYLQNLGQGPELLIRYENEEAVDDSQLPKDRFSAERLKGVDSTLKIQPAELGDSAVYLCASSEPGQNYGYTFGSGTRLTVV.

This rearrangement joins TRBV9 to TRBJ1-2; D is possibly TRBD1 (5 bases). CDR1 is SGDLS, CDR2 YYNGEE, per germline. The V end was cut by 0 bases, the J end by 8 bases, with 20 bases between. The CDR3 is made up of 16 amino acids. The CDR3 is CASSVGGMPGEKGYTF. The CDR3 coding sequence is TGTGCCAGCAGCGTAGGTGGAATGCCGGGGGAGAAGGGCTACACCTTC. Full variable domain (missing parts from reference TRBV9 and TRBJ1-2): DSGVTQTPKHLITATGQRVTLRCSPRSGDLSVYWYQQSLDQGLQFLIQYYNGEERAKGNILERFSAQQFPDLHSELNLSSLELGDSALYFCASSVGGMPGEKGYTFGSGTRLTVV.

This clone was detected only a few times. The rearrangement uses TRBV20-1 and TRBJ2-3; 8 bases match TRBD2. This CDR3 region has 15 residues. J lost 0 bases, V lost 4 bases, and 6 bases had no gene match. The germline V gene encodes CDR1 DFQATT and CDR2 SNEGSKA (reference sequence). The DNA for the CDR3 is TGCAGTGCTATTGATAGCGGGACCAGCACAGATACGCAGTATTTT. It translates to CSAIDSGTSTDTQYF.

The chain employs TRBV2 and TRBJ1-1; 10 nucleotides agree with TRBD1. This CDR3 has 15 residues. Trimming removed 7 bases from V and 1 base from J; junction bases left unmatched: 6. Germline V gives CDR1 SNHLY, CDR2 FYNNEI. The CDR3 region is CASTDRGQANTEAFF. DNA for the CDR3: TGTGCCAGCACCGACAGGGGGCAGGCGAACACTGAAGCTTTCTTT.

This clone appeared a few times. This sequence joins TRBV28 and TRBJ1-2, with 8 bases lining up with TRBD1. Germline values: CDR1 MDHEN, CDR2 SYDVKM. J was trimmed by 7 bases and V by 8 bases; bases with no gene match: 6. CDR3 length: 12 amino acids. The CDR3 sequence is CASRQGASGYTF. The CDR3 bases are TGTGCCAGCCGTCAGGGGGCTTCTGGCTACACCTTC.

Details on this clone: The CDR3 does not close with the conserved phenylalanine or tryptophan, likely indicating a read error. It is unclear where the CDR3 begins or ends on the DNA, so no DNA is shown, and the CDR3 is as TCRdb lists it. This sequence joins TRBV28 and TRBJ1-1; the D segment call TRBD1 is taken from the table without a DNA check. Germline CDR1 MDHEN, CDR2 SYDVKM. The CDR3 numbers 13 amino acids, ends counted. The CDR3: CASSLAGGYALSI.

The J gene is TRBJ2-1, the V gene TRBV27, with 8 bases fitting TRBD1. J lost 4 bases, V lost 6 bases, and 5 bases had no gene match. There are 14 residues in the CDR3. The germline V gene has CDR1 MNHEY and CDR2 SMNVEV (reference sequence). The CDR3 loop reads CASSKQGVYNEQFF. The CDR3 DNA sequence: TGTGCCAGCAGCAAACAGGGGGTTTACAATGAGCAGTTCTTC.

The J gene is TRBJ1-2, the V gene TRBV5-5; 7 bases agree with TRBD1. After removal of 4 bases from V and 3 bases from J, the junction contained 9 bases not matched to a gene. Germline CDR1 reads SGHKS; CDR2 reads YYEKEE (reference sequence). The CDR3 length is 15 residues. The CDR3 region is CASSVRQGSDYGYTF. The CDR3 nucleotides read TGTGCCAGCAGCGTGAGACAGGGTTCGGACTATGGCTACACCTTC.

The chain links TRBV28 to TRBJ2-7, with a tentative D call TRBD1 (6 bases). The length of the CDR3 is 15 residues. CDR1 and CDR2 from the germline V gene are MDHEN and SYDVKM. V lost 3 bases and J lost 1, with 13 bases in between. CDR3 amino acids: CASSFLSGQSYEQYF. The DNA for the CDR3 is TGTGCCAGCAGTTTTTTATCCGGACAGTCCTACGAGCAGTACTTC.

This chain links TRBV9 with TRBJ2-3; possible D gene TRBD1, 5 bases. The CDR3 is 14 residues long. Trimming removed 4 bases at V and 2 bases at J, with 11 bases between. Germline assignment: CDR1 SGDLS and CDR2 YYNGEE. The CDR3 DNA sequence: TGTGCCAGCAGCCCCGACGGACACACAGATACGCAGTATTTT. Amino acid sequence: CASSPDGHTDTQYF.

V and J are TRBV28 and TRBJ2-5; maybe TRBD2 (5 bases). The V end was cut by 8 bases, the J end by 5 bases, with 24 bases between. Germline CDR1 MDHEN, CDR2 SYDVKM. CDR3 length equals 16 residues. CDR3 coding DNA: TGTGCCAGCGACCCTGGGCGGTCGGGGTCGGGTGAGACCCAGTACTTC. This sequence encodes CASDPGRSGSGETQYF. Complete variable domain (other parts from reference TRBV28 and TRBJ2-5): DVKVTQSSRYLVKRTGEKVFLECVQDMDHENMFWYRQDPGLGLRLIYFSYDVKMKEKGDIPEGYSVSREKKERFSLILESASTNQTSMYLCASDPGRSGSGETQYFGPGTRLLVL.

The genes are TRBV5-4 and TRBJ1-2; D is possibly TRBD1 (5 bases). The germline V gene has CDR1 SGHNT and CDR2 YYREEE (reference sequence). V lost 0 bases and J 4 bases, leaving 13 bases between the germline ends. The CDR3 is 15 amino acids. The CDR3 region is CASSLEAEGSYGYTF. In DNA form, the CDR3 reads TGTGCCAGCAGCTTGGAAGCGGAGGGGAGCTATGGCTACACCTTC.

The rearrangement uses TRBV7-3 and TRBJ1-2; 8 positions agree with TRBD1. The CDR3 totals 16 residues. Trimming at V came to 1 base and at J to 6 bases, leaving 10 bases not matched to a gene. Germline V gene sequence: CDR1 SGHTA, CDR2 FQGTGA. The CDR3 nucleotides read TGTGCCAGCAGCTTAATGGGGACAGGCCTCGGGGATGGCTACACCTTC. Translating gives CASSLMGTGLGDGYTF.

The chain recombines TRBV28 with TRBJ1-3, with 10 bases identical to TRBD1. Trimming took 3 bases from V and 4 from J; bases not matched to a gene: 12. This CDR3 region has 18 residues. Germline loops: CDR1 MDHEN, CDR2 SYDVKM. CDR3 residues: CASSFEFGTGEVGNTIYF. The CDR3 nucleotides are TGTGCCAGCAGTTTCGAGTTCGGGACAGGGGAAGTCGGAAACACCATATATTTT.

The chain carries TRBV27 and TRBJ2-1, with TRBD1 matching 8 bases. The CDR3 spans 15 residues. V gave up 5 bases and J gave up 4 bases; unmatched junction bases: 7. Germline-derived CDR1 and CDR2 are MNHEY and SMNVEV (reference sequence). The DNA for the CDR3 is TGTGCCAGCAGTCCTGGACAGGGTTTGTACAATGAGCAGTTCTTC. It codes for CASSPGQGLYNEQFF.

The genes are TRBV9 and TRBJ2-2, with 14 bases fitting TRBD2. The CDR3 has 17 residues. V dropped 6 bases and J dropped 5; count of bases not matched to a gene: 9. CDR1 is SGDLS and CDR2 is YYNGEE in the germline V gene. This CDR3 is CASTVTSGRASTGELFF. For the CDR3, the DNA is TGTGCCAGCACCGTGACTAGCGGGAGGGCTAGTACCGGGGAGCTGTTTTTT.

The chain couples TRBV27 to TRBJ2-7; D not resolved. CDR1 is MNHEY and CDR2 is SMNVEV in the germline V gene (reference sequence). The germline V and J ends were trimmed by 6 bases and 0 bases, with 12 bases remaining between them. The CDR3 length is 14 residues. The CDR3 DNA sequence: TGTGCCAGCAGCATGGGCGTTAGCTCCTACGAGCAGTACTTC. This sequence encodes CASSMGVSSYEQYF.

This chain joins TRBV5-1 and TRBJ2-1; 7 bases match TRBD2. Germline values: CDR1 SGHRS, CDR2 YFSETQ. The CDR3 has 13 residues. The V segment lost 4 bases and the J segment 6 bases; nucleotides outside the gene matches: 4. This CDR3 is CASSPGLVNEQFF. DNA for the CDR3: TGCGCCAGCAGCCCTGGACTAGTCAATGAGCAGTTCTTC.

V gene TRBV18 combines with J gene TRBJ2-1; a possible D gene is TRBD1 (6 bases). V lost 9 bases to trimming and J lost 2 bases, with 14 bases between them. CDR3 length: 14 residues. Germline V gene lookup returns CDR1 KGHSH and CDR2 LQKENI. The CDR3 sequence: CASYEQGAYNEQFF. Here the CDR3 DNA reads TGTGCCAGTTATGAACAGGGAGCCTACAATGAGCAGTTCTTC.